Listed here are 5 T cell receptor beta chains from one sample, sequenced in a study of T cells after posttransplantation cyclophosphamide. The assay was immunoSEQ multiplex PCR, and TCRdb's table has in-frame clones only and misses some. In the table there are some 2,000 clones, around 94% of which are singletons. The sample consisted of CD4+ T cells sorted from bone marrow. The receptors derive from a woman aged 45 to 65 in good health and a related stem cell transplant donor.

The J gene is TRBJ2-3, the V gene TRBV5-5; D perhaps matches TRBD2 (5 bases). The CDR3 runs 14 residues. V dropped 0 bases and J dropped 1 base, with 6 bases sitting between them. In germline, CDR1 is SGHKS, CDR2 YYEKEE (reference sequence). This CDR3 is CASSLDGGTDTQYF. For the CDR3, the DNA is TGTGCCAGCAGCTTGGACGGGGGCACAGATACGCAGTATTTT.

This chain uses TRBV15 with TRBJ1-4; D is perhaps TRBD1 (5 bases). This CDR3 is built from 15 residues. Germline CDR1 LNHNV, CDR2 YYDKDF (reference sequence). V was clipped by 0 bases and J by 8 bases, with 13 bases between them. Here the CDR3 DNA reads TGTGCCACCAGCAGAGAGCAGGGTCGAGGAGAAAAACTGTTTTTT. Translation: CATSREQGRGEKLFF. The full variable domain, rest sourced from reference TRBV15 and TRBJ1-4, is DAMVIQNPRYQVTQFGKPVTLSCSQTLNHNVMYWYQQKSSQAPKLLFHYYDKDFNNEADTPDNFQSRRPNTSFCFLDIRSPGLGDTAMYLCATSREQGRGEKLFFGSGTQLSVL.

This clone was recorded a few times. The chain employs TRBV5-1 and TRBJ1-2, with 9 bases that match TRBD1. CDR3 size: 15 residues. The V and J ends lost 0 bases and 7 bases, in that order; junction bases with no gene match: 7. In germline, CDR1 is SGHRS, CDR2 YFSETQ. The CDR3 reads CASSLEGQGLTGYTF. CDR3 sequence (DNA): TGCGCCAGCAGCTTGGAGGGACAGGGTCTTACTGGCTACACCTTC.

V usage is TRBV6-1 and J usage is TRBJ1-1, with a tentative D call TRBD1 (6 bases). Germline CDR1 MNHNS, CDR2 SASEGT. The CDR3 is 14 residues long. Trimming cost V 9 bases and J 4 bases, with 18 bases left between them. CDR3 nucleotide sequence: TGTGCCAGTAACAGACAGGATCGGCGCACTGAAGCTTTCTTT. Its translation: CASNRQDRRTEAFF.

The chain carries TRBV27 and TRBJ2-5; unclear D gene. The J call is uncertain, as TRBJ2-7 better fits the DNA end. The CDR3 runs 13 residues. CDR1 and CDR2 (germline): MNHEY, SMNVEV (reference sequence). This CDR3 reads CASSLRTPYEQYF. CDR3 sequence (DNA): TGTGCCAGCAGTTTGCGAACTCCCTACGAGCAGTACTTC.